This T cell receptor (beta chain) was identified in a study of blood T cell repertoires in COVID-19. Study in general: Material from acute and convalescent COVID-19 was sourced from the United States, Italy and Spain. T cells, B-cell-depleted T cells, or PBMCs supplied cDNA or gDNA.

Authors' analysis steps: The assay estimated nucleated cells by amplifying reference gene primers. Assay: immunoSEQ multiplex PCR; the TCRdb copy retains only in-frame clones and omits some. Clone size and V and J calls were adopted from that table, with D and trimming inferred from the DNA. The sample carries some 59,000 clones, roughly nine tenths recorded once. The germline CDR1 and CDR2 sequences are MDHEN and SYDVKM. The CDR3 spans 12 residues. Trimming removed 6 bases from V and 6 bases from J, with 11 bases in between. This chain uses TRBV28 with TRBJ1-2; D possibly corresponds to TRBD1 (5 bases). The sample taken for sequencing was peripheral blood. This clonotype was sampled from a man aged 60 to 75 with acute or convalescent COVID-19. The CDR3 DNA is TGTGCCAGCAGCCCCAGGGTGGATGGCTACACCTTC. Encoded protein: CASSPRVDGYTF.